This T cell receptor (beta chain) was captured in a study of T-cell reconstitution after alpha-beta-depleted transplantation in children. Notes on the study in general: Where alpha-beta T cells came from about two months after transplant was reportedly several hundred expanded graft clones. T-cell numbers and diversity, one year after transplant, stemmed largely from T cells that were newly produced. There were some patients whose high TCRbeta diversity at day 60 came from surviving recipient T cells and thymic progenitors.

For TCRbeta, the library was prepared with unique molecular identifiers. TCRdb independently ran MiXCR on the PCR reads; one entry per CDR3 protein. The sample shows 500,000 to 600,000 distinct CDR3 sequences, approximately 30% of them seen only once. This clonotype appeared a few times. Its specificity is unknown. The sequenced sample was PBMCs, obtained before TCRalphabeta/CD19-depleted stem cell transplant. This clonotype was obtained from a boy under two years old with Wiskott-Aldrich syndrome, due to receive a stem cell transplant.

The CDR3 bases are TGTGCCAGCAGTTCGGGGACAGGCCCGAACACTGAAGCTTTCTTT. Translation: CASSSGTGPNTEAFF. The chain employs TRBV28 and TRBJ1-1; 8 bases match TRBD1. There are 15 residues in the CDR3. V trimming: 4 bases; J trimming: 1 base; junction bases outside the gene matches: 5. Germline V gene data show CDR1 as MDHEN and CDR2 as SYDVKM.